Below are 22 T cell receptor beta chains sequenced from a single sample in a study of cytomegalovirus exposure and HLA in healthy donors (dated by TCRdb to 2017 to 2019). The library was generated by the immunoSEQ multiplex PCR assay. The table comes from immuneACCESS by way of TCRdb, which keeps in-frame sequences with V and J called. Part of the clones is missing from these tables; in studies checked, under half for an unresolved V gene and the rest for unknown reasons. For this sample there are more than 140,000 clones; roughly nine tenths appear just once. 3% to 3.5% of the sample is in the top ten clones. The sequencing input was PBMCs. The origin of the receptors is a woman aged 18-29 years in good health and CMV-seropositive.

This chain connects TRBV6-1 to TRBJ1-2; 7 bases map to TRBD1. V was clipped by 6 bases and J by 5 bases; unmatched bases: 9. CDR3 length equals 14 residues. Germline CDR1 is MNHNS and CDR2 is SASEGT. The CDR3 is CASRKAVRGYGYTF. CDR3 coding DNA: TGTGCCAGCAGGAAGGCTGTCAGGGGGTATGGCTACACCTTC.

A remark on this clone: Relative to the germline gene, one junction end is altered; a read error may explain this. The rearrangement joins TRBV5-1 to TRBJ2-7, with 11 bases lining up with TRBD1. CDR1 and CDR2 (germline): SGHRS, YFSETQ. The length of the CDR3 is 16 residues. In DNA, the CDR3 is TGCGCCAGCAGCCCCAGGACAGGGGGCGACTCCCACGAGCAGTACTTC. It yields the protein CASSPRTGGDSHEQYF.

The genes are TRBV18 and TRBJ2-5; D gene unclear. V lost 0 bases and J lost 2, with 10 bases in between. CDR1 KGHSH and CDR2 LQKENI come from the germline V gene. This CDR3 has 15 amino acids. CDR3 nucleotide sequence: TGTGCCAGCTCACCACCGGGTGGGCAGCAAGAGACCCAGTACTTC. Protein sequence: CASSPPGGQQETQYF.

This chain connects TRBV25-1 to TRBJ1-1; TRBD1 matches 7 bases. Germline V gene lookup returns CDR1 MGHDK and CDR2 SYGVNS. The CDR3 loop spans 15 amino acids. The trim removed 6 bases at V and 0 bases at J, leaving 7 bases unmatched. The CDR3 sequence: CASRGTETLNTEAFF. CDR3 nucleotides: TGTGCCAGCAGAGGGACAGAAACTTTGAACACTGAAGCTTTCTTT. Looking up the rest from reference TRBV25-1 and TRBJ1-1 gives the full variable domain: EADIYQTPRYLVIGTGKKITLECSQTMGHDKMYWYQQDPGMELHLIHYSYGVNSTEKGDLSSESTVSRIRTEHFPLTLESARPSHTSQYLCASRGTETLNTEAFFGQGTRLTVV.

CDR3 region: CASSPSGWDSGQETQYF. The CDR3 DNA is TGTGCCAGCAGTCCCTCTGGTTGGGACAGTGGCCAAGAGACCCAGTACTTC. This chain connects TRBV27 to TRBJ2-5; 7 bases are shared with TRBD1. Germline-derived CDR1 and CDR2 are MNHEY and SMNVEV (reference sequence). CDR3 length equals 17 residues. J lost 1 base, V lost 5 bases, and 13 bases had no gene match.

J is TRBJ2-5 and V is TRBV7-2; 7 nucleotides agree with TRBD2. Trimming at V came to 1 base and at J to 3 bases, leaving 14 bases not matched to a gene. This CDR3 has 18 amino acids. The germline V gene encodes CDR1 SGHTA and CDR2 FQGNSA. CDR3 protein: CASSLGRFLAVIEETQYF. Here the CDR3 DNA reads TGTGCCAGCAGCTTAGGGCGATTCCTAGCGGTTATAGAAGAGACCCAGTACTTC.

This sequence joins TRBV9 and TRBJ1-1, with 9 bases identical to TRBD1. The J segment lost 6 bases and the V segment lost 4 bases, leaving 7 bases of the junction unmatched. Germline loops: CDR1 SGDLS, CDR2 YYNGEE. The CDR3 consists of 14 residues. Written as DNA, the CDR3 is TGTGCCAGCAGCCCGAGACAGGGGGGGTCTGAAGCTTTCTTT. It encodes CASSPRQGGSEAFF.

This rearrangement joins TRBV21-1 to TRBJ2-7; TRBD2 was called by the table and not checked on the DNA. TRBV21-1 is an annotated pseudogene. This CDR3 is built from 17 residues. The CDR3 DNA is TGTGCCAGCAGCAAAGATCCCCCCGCGGGAGGGGACTACGAGCAGTACTTC. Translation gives CASSKDPPAGGDYEQYF.

CDR3 sequence reads: CSVRGQANTEAFF. The CDR3 bases are TGCAGCGTCCGGGGACAGGCGAACACTGAAGCTTTCTTT. The chain carries TRBV29-1 and TRBJ1-1, with 8 bases aligning to TRBD1. CDR1 and CDR2 from the germline V gene are SQVTM and ANQGSEA. Trimming cost V 6 bases and J 1 base; bases outside gene matches: 4. The CDR3 covers 13 residues.

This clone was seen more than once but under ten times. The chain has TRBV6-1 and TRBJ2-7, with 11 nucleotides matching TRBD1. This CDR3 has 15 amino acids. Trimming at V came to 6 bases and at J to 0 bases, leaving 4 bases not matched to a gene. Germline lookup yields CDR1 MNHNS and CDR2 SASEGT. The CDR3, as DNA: TGTGCCAGCAGCGCCGGGACAGGGGGCTCCTACGAGCAGTACTTC. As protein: CASSAGTGGSYEQYF.

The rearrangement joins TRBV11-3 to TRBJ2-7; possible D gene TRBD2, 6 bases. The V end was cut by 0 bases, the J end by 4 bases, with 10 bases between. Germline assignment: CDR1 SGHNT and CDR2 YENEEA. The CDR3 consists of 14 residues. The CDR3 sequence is CASSLDGSEYEQYF. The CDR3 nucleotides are TGTGCCAGCAGCTTAGACGGGAGTGAGTACGAGCAGTACTTC.

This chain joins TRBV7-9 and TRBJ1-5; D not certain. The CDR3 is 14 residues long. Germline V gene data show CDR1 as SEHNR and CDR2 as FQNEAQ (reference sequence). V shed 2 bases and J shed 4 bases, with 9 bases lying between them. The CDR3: CASSLPGSNQPQHF. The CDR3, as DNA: TGTGCCAGCAGCTTACCCGGGAGTAATCAGCCCCAGCATTTT.

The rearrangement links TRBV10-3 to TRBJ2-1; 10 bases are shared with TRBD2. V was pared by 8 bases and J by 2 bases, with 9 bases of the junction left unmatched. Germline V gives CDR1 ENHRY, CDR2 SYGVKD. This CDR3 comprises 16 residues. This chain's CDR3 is CAIPFSGRLPYNEQFF. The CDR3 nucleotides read TGTGCCATCCCGTTTAGCGGGAGGCTCCCCTACAATGAGCAGTTCTTC.

The CDR3 sequence: CASSFWAETQYF. The CDR3 region has the DNA TGTGCCAGCAGCTTTTGGGCCGAGACCCAGTACTTC. The J gene is TRBJ2-5, the V gene TRBV7-9, with D uncertain. The V gene lost 3 bases and the J gene lost 5 bases, with 7 bases spanning the gap. Germline CDR1 reads SEHNR; CDR2 reads FQNEAQ (reference sequence). The CDR3 is 12 amino acids.

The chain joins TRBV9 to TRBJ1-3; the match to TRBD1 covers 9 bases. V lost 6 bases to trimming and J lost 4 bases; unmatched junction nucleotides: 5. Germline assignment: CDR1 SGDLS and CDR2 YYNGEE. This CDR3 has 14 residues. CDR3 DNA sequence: TGTGCCAGCACCCCCGGGACAGGGGGAAACACCATATATTTT. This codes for CASTPGTGGNTIYF.

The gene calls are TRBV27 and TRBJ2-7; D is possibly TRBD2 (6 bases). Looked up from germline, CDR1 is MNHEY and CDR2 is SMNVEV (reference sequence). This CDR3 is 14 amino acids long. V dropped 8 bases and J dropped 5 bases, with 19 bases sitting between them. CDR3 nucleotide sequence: TGTGCCAGCCACGGGACTCCAGGCCGCCACGAGCAGTACTTC. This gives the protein CASHGTPGRHEQYF.

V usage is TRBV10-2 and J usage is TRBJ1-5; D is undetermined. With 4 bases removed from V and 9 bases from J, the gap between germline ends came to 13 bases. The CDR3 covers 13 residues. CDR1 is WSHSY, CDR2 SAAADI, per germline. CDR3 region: CASSGEGNWPQHF. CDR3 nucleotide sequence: TGCGCCAGCAGTGGAGAGGGAAATTGGCCCCAGCATTTT.

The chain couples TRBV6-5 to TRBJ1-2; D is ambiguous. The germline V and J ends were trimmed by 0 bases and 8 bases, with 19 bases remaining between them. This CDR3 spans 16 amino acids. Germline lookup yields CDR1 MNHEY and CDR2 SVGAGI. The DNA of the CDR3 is TGTGCCAGCAGTTACTCGGCTTCAGGCCCAGCTATGGGCTACACCTTC. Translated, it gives CASSYSASGPAMGYTF.

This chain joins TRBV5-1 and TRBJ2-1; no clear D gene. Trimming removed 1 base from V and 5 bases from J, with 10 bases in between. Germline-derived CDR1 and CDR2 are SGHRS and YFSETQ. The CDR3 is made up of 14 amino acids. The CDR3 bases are TGCGCCAGCAGCTTGCGGAGTCACGACAATGAGCAGTTCTTC. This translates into CASSLRSHDNEQFF.

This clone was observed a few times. CDR3 in DNA: TGTGCCAGCTCACCTTCGACAGGGTTTGCCGCTGAAGCTTTCTTT. Encoded protein: CASSPSTGFAAEAFF. The chain links TRBV18 to TRBJ1-1; 7 nucleotides agree with TRBD1. The ends lost 3 bases at V and 6 bases at J; junction bases unmatched: 10. The germline CDR1 and CDR2 sequences are KGHSH and LQKENI. The CDR3 runs to 15 residues.

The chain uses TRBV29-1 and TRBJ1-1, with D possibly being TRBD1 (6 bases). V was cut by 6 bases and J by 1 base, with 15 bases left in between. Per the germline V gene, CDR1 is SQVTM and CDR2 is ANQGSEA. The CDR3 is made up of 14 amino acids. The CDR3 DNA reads TGCAGCGTCTCACCGGGACATAAGAACACTGAAGCTTTCTTT. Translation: CSVSPGHKNTEAFF.

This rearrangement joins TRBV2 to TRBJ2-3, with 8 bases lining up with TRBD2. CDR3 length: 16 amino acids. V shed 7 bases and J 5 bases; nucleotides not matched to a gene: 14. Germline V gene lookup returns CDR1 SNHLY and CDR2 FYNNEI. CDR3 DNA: TGTGCCAGCATGAGGGAAAGCGGGAGCGTGGGAGATACGCAGTATTTT. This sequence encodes CASMRESGSVGDTQYF. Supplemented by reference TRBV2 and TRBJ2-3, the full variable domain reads EPEVTQTPSHQVTQMGQEVILRCVPISNHLYFYWYRQILGQKVEFLVSFYNNEISEKSEIFDDQFSVERPDGSNFTLKIRSTKLEDSAMYFCASMRESGSVGDTQYFGPGTRLTVL.